The clone carrying this T cell receptor (beta chain) has a handful of counts. Its antigen is unidentified. The sample comes from a study of Graves' ophthalmopathy and Graves' hyperthyroidism. Study-wide context: Peripheral blood (taken before any treatment) was collected at initial diagnosis. Findings of the study overall: Detected in blood as well were most expanded thyroid clonotypes with frequency above 0.001.

Hyperthyroidism counted as stable given no ophthalmopathy within 18 months of follow-up. It was on clinical symptoms, serum thyroxine, TRAb, thyroid ultrasound and orbital computed tomography that diagnosis relied. Amplification from RNA transcripts yielded the TCR beta CDR3 regions. First-round RT-PCR employed HTBI primers, with a second-round multiplex PCR after it. TCRdb re-called the multiplex PCR reads with MiXCR, one entry per CDR3 protein. The repertoire holds hundreds of thousands of distinct CDR3 sequences, with approximately 15% as singletons. The germline V gene has CDR1 SGHRS and CDR2 YFSETQ. V was pared by 4 bases and J by 3 bases, with 11 bases between. This CDR3 is built from 13 residues.

Sequencing was done on a sample of peripheral blood. The gene calls are TRBV5-1 and TRBJ2-7; either TRBD1 or TRBD2 may supply D (5 bases each). This receptor was taken from a woman between 18 and 29 years old with stable Graves' hyperthyroidism. The CDR3 sequence: CASSEGTNYEQYF. DNA of the CDR3: TGCGCCAGCAGCGAAGGGACGAACTACGAGCAGTACTTC.